This TCR beta chain appears in the sequencing data of a study of OX40 agonist ivuxolimab in advanced cancers. In the study overall: Patients' therapy was ivuxolimab, an antibody that acts as an agonist of OX40 (CD134). All patients had ivuxolimab intravenously every 2 weeks at 0.01 to 10 mg/kg. Patients in dose escalation had liver, melanoma, kidney or head and neck cancers. The dose-escalation cohort was roughly 83% male, with a mean age of around 60 years, ranging about 23 to 90.

The CDR3 runs to 17 residues. Only in-frame clones appear in the TCRdb table, and some are missing; sequencing was by immunoSEQ multiplex PCR. This table has 95,000 to 120,000 clones, around 93% appearing once. This clone was recorded only once. J is TRBJ2-3 and V is TRBV21-1; the table assigns TRBD1, which was not confirmed against the DNA. TRBV21-1 is a recognized pseudogene. This TCR was sampled from an adult with an advanced solid tumor such as melanoma, head and neck, liver or kidney cancer. Specimen: CD4+ or CD8+ T cells sorted from blood, collected in a trial of the OX40 agonist ivuxolimab. For the CDR3, the DNA is TGTGCCAGCAGCAACTTCGGGGGACAGGGGTCGACAGATACGCAGTATTTT. Translated, it gives CASSNFGGQGSTDTQYF.